Given below is one TCR beta chain in context. This study enrolled people aged roughly 18 to 90 from roughly 22 US geographic areas. Assignment of participants to cohorts was predicated upon participant-reported clinical history. Study processing details: The authors estimated nucleated cell counts from reference gene primer amplification. Sequencing was performed with immunoSEQ multiplex PCR; in TCRdb, only in-frame clones are kept and a portion is missing. The V and J calls and clone size were taken over from that table, and D and trimming were inferred from the DNA. Counted here are 250,000 or so clones, around 86% occurring once; the ten biggest clones make up 1.5% to 2%. These data are taken from a study of blood T cell repertoires in COVID-19. Study context: COVID-19 samples from acute and convalescent phases originated in the United States, Italy and Spain.

Germline-derived CDR1 and CDR2 are SQVTM and ANQGSEA. This CDR3 region has 15 residues. V gave up 4 bases and J gave up 2 bases, with 17 bases separating them. The sequencing input was PBMCs or T cells enriched from blood (not recorded which). This sequence originates from a woman aged 50 to 60 who had recovered from COVID-19. J is TRBJ1-1 and V is TRBV29-1; maybe TRBD1 (6 bases). Here the CDR3 reads CSVVNPGRGNTEAFF. CDR3 DNA sequence: TGCAGCGTTGTAAACCCGGGCAGGGGAAACACTGAAGCTTTCTTT.